This T cell receptor (beta chain) was recorded in a study of T cell responses to AZD1222 COVID-19 vaccine. Overall study: Pooling of second doses given at about 4 or about 12 weeks was done. Study-wide findings and caveats: Unmutated variant regions are reportedly the target of nearly half of TCRs that are spike-specific. Just a handful of AZD1222 recipients tested seropositive at baseline. Receipt of two AZD1222 doses was followed by a rise in Spike-specific TCR breadth and depth.

Trimming stripped 0 bases from V and 0 bases from J, with 9 bases between. Germline CDR1 and CDR2: SGHDN and FVKESK. This CDR3 is built from 16 residues. TCRdb keeps only in-frame clones here, not all; method: immunoSEQ multiplex PCR. The sample has 150,000 to 200,000 clones, about nine tenths seen once; the top ten hold 2% to 3%. To note about this clone: As yet, its antigen is unknown.

The V call is TRBV14, the J call TRBJ1-3, with D uncertain. Specimen: peripheral blood, collected on day 0 of AZD1222 vaccination. The receptor was derived from an adult in good health. The CDR3 DNA sequence: TGTGCCAGCAGCCAAGACTGGGGTGTCTCTGGAAACACCATATATTTT. Residues: CASSQDWGVSGNTIYF.